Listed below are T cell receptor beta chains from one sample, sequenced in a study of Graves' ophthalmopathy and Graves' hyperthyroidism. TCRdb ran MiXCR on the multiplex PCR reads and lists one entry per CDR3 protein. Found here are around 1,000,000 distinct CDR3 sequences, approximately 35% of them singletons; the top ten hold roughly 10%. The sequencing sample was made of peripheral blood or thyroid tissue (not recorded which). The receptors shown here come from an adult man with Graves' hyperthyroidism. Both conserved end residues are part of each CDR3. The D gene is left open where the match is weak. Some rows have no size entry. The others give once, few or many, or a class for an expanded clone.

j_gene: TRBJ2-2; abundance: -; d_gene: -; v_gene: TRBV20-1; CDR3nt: TGCAGTGCTAGAGATTGGGCTAGCGGGGAGCTGTTTTTT; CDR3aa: CSARDWASGELFF
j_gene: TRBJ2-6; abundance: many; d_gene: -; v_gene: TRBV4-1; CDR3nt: TGCGCCAGCGACTCGGGAGGGGGCGCGTCGTCTGGGGCCAACGTCCTGACTTTC; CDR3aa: CASDSGGGASSGANVLTF
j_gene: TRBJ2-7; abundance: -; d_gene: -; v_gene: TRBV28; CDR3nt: TGTGCCAGCAGGCCTGGAGGGATCATCTACGAGCAGTACTTC; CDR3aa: CASRPGGIIYEQYF
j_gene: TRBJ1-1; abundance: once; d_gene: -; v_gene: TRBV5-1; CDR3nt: TGCGCCAGCAGCTCCGATCTGGGCGGGTCCGTGAACACTGAAGCTTTCTTT; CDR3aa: CASSSDLGGSVNTEAFF
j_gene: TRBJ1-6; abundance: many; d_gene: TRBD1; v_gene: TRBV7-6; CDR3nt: TGTGCCAGCAGCTCCCGGGACAGGGATAATTCACCCCTCCACTTT; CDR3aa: CASSSRDRDNSPLHF
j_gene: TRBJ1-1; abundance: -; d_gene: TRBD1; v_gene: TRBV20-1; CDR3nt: TGCAGTGCCCCCGAGACAGGGGGGAACACTGAAGCTTTCTTT; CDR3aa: CSAPETGGNTEAFF
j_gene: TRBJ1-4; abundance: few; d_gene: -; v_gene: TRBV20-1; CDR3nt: TGCAGTGCCCCTGGGGGGGCCCCTAATGAAAAACTGTTTTTT; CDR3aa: CSAPGGAPNEKLFF
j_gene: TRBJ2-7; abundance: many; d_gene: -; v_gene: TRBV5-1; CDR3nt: TGCGCCAGCAGCTTGGGACAGCTGATGGACGAGCAGTACTTC; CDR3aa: CASSLGQLMDEQYF
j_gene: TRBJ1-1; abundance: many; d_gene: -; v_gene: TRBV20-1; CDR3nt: TGCAGTGCTAGAGAAGTAATGAACACTGAAGCTTTCTTT; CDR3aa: CSAREVMNTEAFF
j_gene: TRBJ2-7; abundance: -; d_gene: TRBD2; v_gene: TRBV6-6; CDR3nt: TGTGCCAGCAGTAGCGGGAGGGCCGGTTGGGAGCAGTACTTC; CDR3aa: CASSSGRAGWEQYF